This T cell receptor beta chain was identified in a study of cytomegalovirus exposure and HLA in healthy donors. Study-wide results and limits: TCR beta sequences reportedly predicted most subjects' HLA-A and HLA-B alleles accurately. Likely technical artifact: a cluster of highly shared sequence variants. Later on, an analysis found that several of the most significant clusters appeared to be linked to common viral pathogens, which included parvovirus B19.

The study ran its PCR with 60 Vbeta and 13 Jbeta primers. Clones were read by immunoSEQ multiplex PCR, and TCRdb kept only the in-frame ones, dropping some. Of roughly 180,000 clones in the sample, about four fifths are singletons; the top ten hold approximately 2.2%. The ends were cut back, 5 bases at V and 7 bases at J, with 17 bases in the middle. CDR1 and CDR2 from the germline V gene are SGHTA and FQGNSA. The CDR3 length is 14 residues. Notes on this clone: Antigen: not known.

This TCR was recovered from a male donor in good health and CMV-seronegative. Sequenced: PBMCs. The V gene is TRBV7-2, the J gene TRBJ2-5, with no clear D. CDR3 nucleotide sequence: TGTGCCAGCAGCAACGCTAACCCCCTAGGGACCCAGTACTTC. Amino acids: CASSNANPLGTQYF.